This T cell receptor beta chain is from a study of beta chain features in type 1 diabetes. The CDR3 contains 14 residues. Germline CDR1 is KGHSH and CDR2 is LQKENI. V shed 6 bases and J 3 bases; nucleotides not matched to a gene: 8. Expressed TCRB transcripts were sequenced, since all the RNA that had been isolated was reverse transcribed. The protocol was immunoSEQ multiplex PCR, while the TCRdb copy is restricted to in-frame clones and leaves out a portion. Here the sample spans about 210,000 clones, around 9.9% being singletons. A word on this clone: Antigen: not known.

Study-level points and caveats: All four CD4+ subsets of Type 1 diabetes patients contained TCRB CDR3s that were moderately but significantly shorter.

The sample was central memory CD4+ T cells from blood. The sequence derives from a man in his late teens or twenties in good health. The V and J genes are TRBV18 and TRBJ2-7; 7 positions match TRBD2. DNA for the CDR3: TGTGCCAGCTCCCGAGGACTAGAGGGCTACGAGCAGTACTTC. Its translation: CASSRGLEGYEQYF.